This TCR beta chain derives from a study of shared clonotypes between healthy human individuals. Across the whole study: Ranging from 18 to 49 in age, donors were two women and a few men. Broader study findings: Generation probabilities were higher for clonotypes shared across all four sorted-subset donors than for unshared ones. How much donors shared clonotypes was expected to be affected by sequencing depth.

Splitting of CD4+ cells produced CD45RA+ naive and CD45RA-negative memory subsets. As to this clone: Its antigen is unknown.

Libraries were prepared by immunoSEQ multiplex PCR; TCRdb keeps only in-frame clonotypes and omits some of them. The sample lists approximately 940,000 clones, less than 85% occurring once. This CDR3 comprises 13 residues. Trimming pared 2 bases from V and 9 bases from J, leaving 11 bases between. Germline CDR1 and CDR2: SNHLY and FYNNEI. The chain joins TRBV2 to TRBJ2-1, with D maybe TRBD1 (5 bases). Sequencing was carried out using memory CD4+ T cells sorted from blood. Specified subset: CD45RA-negative fraction. This TCR was recovered from a man aged 18 to 30 in good health. CDR3 coding DNA: TGTGCCAGCAGTGAAAGCCGTAGGGGTGAGCAGTTCTTC. Translating gives CASSESRRGEQFF.